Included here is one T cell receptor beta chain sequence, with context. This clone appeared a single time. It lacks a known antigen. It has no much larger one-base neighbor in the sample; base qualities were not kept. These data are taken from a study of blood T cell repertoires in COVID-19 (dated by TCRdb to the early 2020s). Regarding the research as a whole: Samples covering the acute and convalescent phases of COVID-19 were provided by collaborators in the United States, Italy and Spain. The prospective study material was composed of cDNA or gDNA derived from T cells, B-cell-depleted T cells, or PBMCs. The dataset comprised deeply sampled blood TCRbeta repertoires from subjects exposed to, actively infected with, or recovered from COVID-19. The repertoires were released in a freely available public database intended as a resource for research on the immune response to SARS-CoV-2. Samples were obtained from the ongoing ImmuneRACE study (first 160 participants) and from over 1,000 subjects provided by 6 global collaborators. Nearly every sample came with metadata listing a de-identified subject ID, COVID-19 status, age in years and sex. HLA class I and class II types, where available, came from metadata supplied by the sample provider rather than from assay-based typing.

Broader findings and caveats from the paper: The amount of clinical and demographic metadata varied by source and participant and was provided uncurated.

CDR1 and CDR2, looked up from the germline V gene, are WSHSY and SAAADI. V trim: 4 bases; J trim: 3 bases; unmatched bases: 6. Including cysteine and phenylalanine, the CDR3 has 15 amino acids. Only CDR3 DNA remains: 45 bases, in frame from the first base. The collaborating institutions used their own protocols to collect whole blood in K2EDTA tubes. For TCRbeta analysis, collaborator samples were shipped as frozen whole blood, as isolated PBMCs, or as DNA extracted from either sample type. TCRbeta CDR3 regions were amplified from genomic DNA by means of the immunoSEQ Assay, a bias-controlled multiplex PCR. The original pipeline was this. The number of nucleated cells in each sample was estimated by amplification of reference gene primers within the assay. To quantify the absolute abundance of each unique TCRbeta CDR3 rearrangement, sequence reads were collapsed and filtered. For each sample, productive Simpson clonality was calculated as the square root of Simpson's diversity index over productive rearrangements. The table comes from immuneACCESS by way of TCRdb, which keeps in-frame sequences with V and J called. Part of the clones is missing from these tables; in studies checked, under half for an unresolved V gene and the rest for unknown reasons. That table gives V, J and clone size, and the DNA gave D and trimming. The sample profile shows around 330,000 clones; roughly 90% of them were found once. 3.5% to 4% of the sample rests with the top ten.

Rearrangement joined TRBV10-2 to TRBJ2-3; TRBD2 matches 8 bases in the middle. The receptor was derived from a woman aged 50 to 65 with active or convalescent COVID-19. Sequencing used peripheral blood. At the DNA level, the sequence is TGCGCCAGCAGTGTCCTAGCGGGCACGACAGATACGCAGTATTTT. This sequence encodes CASSVLAGTTDTQYF.